The 8 T cell receptor beta chains in this list originate from one sample, sequenced in a study of blood T cell repertoires in COVID-19. Clones were sequenced by immunoSEQ multiplex PCR, and TCRdb holds only the in-frame ones, with some missing. The sample has over 300,000 clones, 75% to 85% seen once. Material for sequencing was peripheral blood. All receptors come from a human donor in a cohort sampled during active COVID-19.

The chain links TRBV3-1 (or the pseudogene TRBV3-2) to TRBJ2-3, with no clear D. Trimming stripped 5 bases from V and 9 bases from J, with 12 bases between. Germline V gene lookup returns CDR1 LGHDT and CDR2 YNNKEL (reference sequence). There are 12 residues in the CDR3. CDR3 nucleotides: TGTGCCAGCAGCTCCCCTAGTGGAACGCAGTATTTT. This codes for CASSSPSGTQYF.

This chain connects TRBV9 to TRBJ1-5; possibly TRBD1 for D (5 bases). Germline values: CDR1 SGDLS, CDR2 YYNGEE. V was clipped by 3 bases and J by 4 bases, with 20 bases between them. This CDR3 is 17 amino acids long. The chain's CDR3 is CASSASGGTAINQPQHF. The CDR3 DNA reads TGTGCCAGCAGCGCAAGCGGCGGGACGGCTATTAATCAGCCCCAGCATTTT.

V and J are TRBV5-1 and TRBJ1-1, with TRBD1 matching 8 bases. Germline-derived CDR1 and CDR2 are SGHRS and YFSETQ. V was clipped by 4 bases and J by 5 bases; unmatched bases: 10. The CDR3 length is 15 residues. In nucleotides, the CDR3 is TGCGCCAGCAGCGGGACAGGAGCGAGGGTAACTGAAGCTTTCTTT. It encodes CASSGTGARVTEAFF.

This chain uses TRBV9 with TRBJ1-1, with TRBD1 matching 7 bases. The CDR3 is 15 residues long. Trimming cost V 0 bases and J 4 bases; bases outside gene matches: 6. The germline V gene has CDR1 SGDLS and CDR2 YYNGEE. CDR3 loop: CASSVEGQASTEAFF. The CDR3 region has the DNA TGTGCCAGCAGCGTAGAAGGACAGGCAAGCACTGAAGCTTTCTTT.

The V gene is TRBV2, the J gene TRBJ2-1; 7 positions match TRBD2. V lost 3 bases to trimming and J lost 4 bases; unmatched junction nucleotides: 9. This CDR3 is built from 16 residues. The germline gives CDR1 SNHLY, CDR2 FYNNEI. As DNA, the CDR3 is TGTGCCAGCAGTGAGGGCCGGACTAGACTATACAATGAGCAGTTCTTC. This sequence encodes CASSEGRTRLYNEQFF. Together with reference TRBV2 and TRBJ2-1, the CDR3 gives the full variable domain: EPEVTQTPSHQVTQMGQEVILRCVPISNHLYFYWYRQILGQKVEFLVSFYNNEISEKSEIFDDQFSVERPDGSNFTLKIRSTKLEDSAMYFCASSEGRTRLYNEQFFGPGTRLTVL.

The chain couples TRBV19 to TRBJ2-5; D is ambiguous. The CDR3 loop spans 14 amino acids. Germline V lookup: CDR1 LNHDA, CDR2 SQIVND (reference sequence). Trimming shortened V by 5 bases and J by 1 base, and 11 bases separated the two germline ends. This CDR3 is CASSASRTQETQYF. Written as DNA, the CDR3 is TGTGCCAGTAGTGCCTCTAGAACCCAAGAGACCCAGTACTTC. The entire variable domain, with the rest obtained from reference TRBV19 and TRBJ2-5, is as follows: DGGITQSPKYLFRKEGQNVTLSCEQNLNHDAMYWYRQDPGQGLRLIYYSQIVNDFQKGDIAEGYSVSREKKESFPLTVTSAQKNPTAFYLCASSASRTQETQYFGPGTRLLVL.

This clone was counted once. The rearrangement uses TRBV10-3 and TRBJ2-2, with TRBD1 as a possible D gene (6 bases). The CDR3 consists of 11 residues. CDR1 and CDR2 (germline): ENHRY, SYGVKD. V gave up 5 bases and J gave up 9 bases, with 7 bases separating them. CDR3 in amino acids: CAISQGRELFF. For the CDR3, the DNA is TGTGCCATCAGTCAGGGGAGGGAGCTGTTTTTT.

The table lists this clone with a count of one. V and J are TRBV30 and TRBJ1-2; 7 bases align to TRBD1. Looked up from germline, CDR1 is GTSNPN and CDR2 is SVGIG (reference sequence). CDR3 size: 13 residues. Trimming at V came to 2 bases and at J to 8 bases, leaving 8 bases not matched to a gene. CDR3 nucleotides: TGTGCCTGGAGTCTTGACAGGGCCCGCGGCTACACCTTC. Amino acid sequence: CAWSLDRARGYTF.